The clone carrying this TCR beta chain was detected a few times. TCRdb keeps only in-frame clones here, not all; method: immunoSEQ multiplex PCR. This sample yields 300,000 to 350,000 clones, of which about 80% are seen a single time; under 8.5% belongs to the top ten. The CDR3 is made up of 12 amino acids. Germline V lookup: CDR1 GTSNPN, CDR2 SVGIG (reference sequence). Trimming stripped 0 bases from V and 2 bases from J, with 4 bases between. This specimen comes from a study of cytotoxic CD8 clonotypes in ibrutinib-treated CLL. This rearrangement joins TRBV30 to TRBJ1-2; no clear D gene. This sample comprised PBMCs, obtained before ibrutinib treatment. The origin of this receptor is a human donor with chronic lymphocytic leukemia. CDR3 nucleotide sequence: TGTGCCTGGAGTGTGAAAAACTATGGCTACACCTTC. Its protein is CAWSVKNYGYTF. Full variable domain (rest looked up from reference TRBV30 and TRBJ1-2): SQTIHQWPATLVQPVGSPLSLECTVEGTSNPNLYWYRQAAGRGLQLLFYSVGIGQISSEVPQNLSASRPQDRQFILSSKKLLLSDSGFYLCAWSVKNYGYTFGSGTRLTVV.